The T cell receptor (beta chain) described here comes from a study of blood T cell repertoires in COVID-19. Looking at the study overall: COVID-19 samples, acute and convalescent, were from the United States, Italy and Spain. Sample material is recorded as cDNA or gDNA derived from T cells, B-cell-depleted T cells, or PBMCs.

The table came from immunoSEQ multiplex PCR; TCRdb's copy has only in-frame clones and leaves some out. This table has 100,000 or so clones, approximately 80% appearing once. V was pared by 0 bases and J by 7 bases, with 22 bases between. CDR3 size: 18 residues. Sequencing used peripheral blood. The source of this sequence is a human donor in a cohort sampled during active COVID-19. The rearrangement uses TRBV5-3 and TRBJ1-4; D might be TRBD1 (6 bases). TRBV5-3 falls under the ORF class, with uncertain function. CDR3 protein: CARSLVCFTRGGSEKLFF. DNA of the CDR3: TGTGCCAGAAGCTTGGTTTGTTTTACGCGGGGGGGCTCTGAAAAACTGTTTTTT.